Listed below are T cell receptor beta chains from one sample, sequenced in a study of T-cell reconstitution after alpha-beta-depleted transplantation in children. TCRdb re-derived calls from the PCR reads in MiXCR, one entry per CDR3 protein. The sample carries 25,000 to 35,000 distinct CDR3 sequences, approximately 7% recorded once. The input for sequencing was peripheral blood, taken 60 days after TCRalphabeta/CD19-depleted stem cell transplant. Receptors were obtained from a child under two years old who had a stem cell transplant for acute myeloid leukemia, so the T cells may come from the graft donor. Both conserved end residues are part of each CDR3. A D gene is named only where the DNA matches it firmly. Clone size appears in some rows only: once, few, many, or a class for an expanded clone.

D | J | size | V | CDR3 | DNA
. | TRBJ2-7 | many | TRBV6-5 | CASSSGLYEQYF | TGTGCCAGCAGCTCAGGACTCTACGAGCAGTACTTC
. | TRBJ2-1 | many | TRBV5-6 | CASSLGPYEQFF | TGTGCCAGCAGCTTAGGGCCCTATGAGCAGTTCTTC
. | TRBJ1-5 | many | TRBV7-9 | CASSLVSQPQHF | TGTGCCAGCAGCTTAGTGAGTCAGCCCCAGCATTTT
. | TRBJ1-6 | many | TRBV10-3 | CATQALNSPLHF | TGTGCCACCCAGGCGCTAAATTCACCCCTCCACTTT
. | TRBJ2-7 | few | TRBV7-2 | CASSFDRGTYEQYF | TGTGCCAGCAGCTTTGACCGGGGCACCTACGAGCAGTACTTC
. | TRBJ2-2 | many | TRBV20-1 | CSARVPRGEKLGELFF | TGCAGTGCAAGAGTCCCAAGGGGGGAGAAATTAGGGGAGCTGTTTTTT
. | TRBJ1-4 | many | TRBV27 | CASSDSMGRPEKLFF | TGTGCCAGCAGTGATTCCATGGGACGGCCCGAAAAACTGTTTTTT
. | TRBJ2-5 | many | TRBV5-6 | CASSFGDDSQETQYF | TGTGCCAGCAGCTTCGGCGATGACAGCCAAGAGACCCAGTACTTC
. | TRBJ2-3 | many | TRBV4-1 | CASSHPGRTDTQYF | TGCGCCAGCAGCCACCCGGGCCGCACAGATACGCAGTATTTT
TRBD2 | TRBJ2-2 | many | TRBV20-1 | CSAREVGGHTGELFF | TGCAGTGCTAGAGAGGTGGGAGGGCACACCGGGGAGCTGTTTTTT
TRBD1 | TRBJ2-3 | many | TRBV28 | CASRQGVTDTQYF | TGTGCCAGTAGACAGGGGGTCACAGATACGCAGTATTTT
. | TRBJ1-1 | many | TRBV5-1 | CASCSTGREVTEAFF | TGCGCCAGCTGCTCAACAGGGAGGGAGGTCACTGAAGCTTTCTTT
. | TRBJ2-7 | . | TRBV11-1 | CATTPALGGPVYEQYF | TGTGCCACGACCCCCGCGCTCGGGGGCCCCGTCTACGAGCAGTACTTC
TRBD1 | TRBJ2-5 | many | TRBV20-1 | CSARQGAGETQYF | TGCAGTGCTAGACAGGGGGCGGGAGAGACCCAGTACTTC
. | TRBJ2-2 | many | TRBV15 | CATSRDRGFTGELFF | TGTGCCACCAGCAGAGATAGGGGATTCACCGGGGAGCTGTTTTTT
. | TRBJ2-4 | many | TRBV5-1 | CASSLGIAKNIQYF | TGCGCCAGCAGCTTAGGGATAGCCAAAAACATTCAGTACTTC
TRBD2 | TRBJ2-7 | many | TRBV5-6 | CASSLPGLAGGSHSYEQYF | TGTGCCAGCAGTCTGCCGGGACTAGCGGGGGGGTCCCATTCCTACGAGCAGTACTTC
. | TRBJ2-6 | many | TRBV20-1 | CSASGDSLSGANVLTF | TGCAGTGCTAGTGGTGACAGTCTCTCTGGGGCCAACGTCCTGACTTTC
. | TRBJ2-2 | . | TRBV9 | CASSVRRTAGELFF | TGTGCCAGCAGCGTAAGGCGGACAGCCGGGGAGCTGTTTTTT
TRBD2 | TRBJ2-1 | many | TRBV6-5 | CASSYVPSGENEQFF | TGTGCCAGCAGTTACGTCCCTAGCGGGGAGAATGAGCAGTTCTTC
TRBD2 | TRBJ2-5 | many | TRBV9 | CASSVAGRSGRKETQYF | TGTGCCAGCAGCGTAGCTGGGCGAAGCGGGAGGAAGGAGACCCAGTACTTC
. | TRBJ2-5 | many | TRBV28 | CASSTQGPETQYF | TGTGCCAGCAGTACCCAGGGTCCGGAGACCCAGTACTTC
TRBD1 | TRBJ1-2 | many | TRBV6-1 | CASRRDRSNYGYTF | TGTGCCAGCAGGCGGGACAGGTCTAACTATGGCTACACCTTC
TRBD2 | TRBJ2-7 | many | TRBV29-1 | CSVEAGTSGRVEQYF | TGCAGCGTTGAAGCCGGGACTAGCGGGAGGGTGGAGCAGTACTTC
TRBD1 | TRBJ2-1 | many | TRBV29-1 | CSATGNEQFF | TGCAGCGCGACAGGGAATGAGCAGTTCTTC
. | TRBJ1-4 | . | TRBV5-6 | CASSLVQGEELFF | TGTGCCAGCAGCTTGGTACAGGGCGAGGAACTGTTTTTT
. | TRBJ2-5 | . | TRBV20-1 | CCAYGARGLIGEETQYF | TGCTGTGCTTATGGGGCTAGAGGTCTTATAGGGGAAGAGACCCAGTACTTC
TRBD2 | TRBJ2-4 | many | TRBV7-9 | CASSLGAGGNIQYF | TGTGCCAGCAGCTTAGGAGCGGGGGGTAACATTCAGTACTTC
TRBD2 | TRBJ2-5 | many | TRBV4-3 | CASSQDGRVETQYF | TGCGCCAGCAGCCAAGATGGGAGGGTGGAGACCCAGTACTTC
. | TRBJ1-1 | many | TRBV5-1 | CASTLGGMNTEAFF | TGCGCCAGCACCCTGGGGGGGATGAACACTGAAGCTTTCTTT
. | TRBJ1-1 | many | TRBV27 | CASSFRGARTEAFF | TGTGCCAGCAGTTTCCGGGGGGCGAGAACTGAAGCTTTCTTT
. | TRBJ1-1 | . | TRBV6-4 | CASSDSTDIMNTEAFF | TGTGCCAGCAGTGACTCGACAGACATCATGAACACTGAAGCTTTCTTT
. | TRBJ2-7 | many | TRBV12-3/TRBV12-4 | CASSRGTGSKVVYEQYF | TGTGCCAGCAGTCGCGGGACCGGGAGTAAGGTAGTCTACGAGCAGTACTTC
TRBD1 | TRBJ1-2 | many | TRBV19 | CASSRDRGHYGYTF | TGTGCCAGTAGTCGGGACAGGGGACACTATGGCTACACCTTC
. | TRBJ1-1 | . | TRBV15 | CATGGTLNTEAFF | TGTGCCACCGGAGGGACCTTGAACACTGAAGCTTTCTTT
TRBD2 | TRBJ2-1 | . | TRBV4-3 | CASSQDLLLAGGFNEQFF | TGCGCCAGCAGCCAAGATCTTCTCCTAGCGGGAGGGTTTAATGAGCAGTTCTTC
. | TRBJ2-1 | many | TRBV5-1 | CASSLGLAENNEQFF | TGCGCCAGCAGCTTGGGGTTAGCGGAAAACAATGAGCAGTTCTTC
TRBD2 | TRBJ2-1 | few | TRBV4-3 | CASSLAGGNNEQFF | TGCGCCAGCAGCCTGGCGGGGGGGAACAATGAGCAGTTCTTC
TRBD1 | TRBJ2-2 | many | TRBV24-1 | CATSDLPWTGAANTGELFF | TGTGCCACCAGTGATTTGCCCTGGACAGGGGCGGCGAACACCGGGGAGCTGTTTTTT
. | TRBJ2-3 | many | TRBV7-2 | CASSDGPDTQYF | TGTGCCAGCAGCGACGGACCAGATACGCAGTATTTT
. | TRBJ1-1 | few | TRBV6-6 | CASSLHSTEAFF | TGTGCCAGCAGTTTGCATAGCACTGAAGCTTTCTTT
TRBD1 | TRBJ1-1 | many | TRBV20-1 | CSARGDREAEAFF | TGCAGTGCTAGGGGGGACAGGGAGGCTGAAGCTTTCTTT
TRBD2 | TRBJ2-1 | few | TRBV5-6 | CASRPGLAGFNEQFF | TGTGCCAGCAGGCCGGGACTAGCGGGGTTTAATGAGCAGTTCTTC
TRBD1 | TRBJ2-7 | many | TRBV29-1 | CSVWTGERYEQYF | TGCAGCGTTTGGACAGGGGAAAGGTACGAGCAGTACTTC
. | TRBJ1-2 | many | TRBV4-2 | CASSPGTNYGYTF | TGTGCCAGCAGCCCCGGGACAAACTATGGCTACACCTTC
. | TRBJ2-7 | many | TRBV2 | CASFGGFSYEQYF | TGTGCCAGCTTCGGGGGATTCTCCTACGAGCAGTACTTC